The subject of this entry is one T cell receptor (beta chain). The data originate from a study of blood T cell repertoires in COVID-19. Libraries were prepared by immunoSEQ multiplex PCR; TCRdb keeps only in-frame clonotypes and omits some of them. The sample lists approximately 230,000 clones; 70% to 90% were seen once. The CDR3 is made up of 16 amino acids. Unmatched junction bases numbered 9, after V lost 3 bases and J lost 3 bases. This chain uses TRBV23-1 with TRBJ2-3, with 7 nucleotides matching TRBD2. TRBV23-1 is reported as an ORF; its role is uncertain. The specimen sequenced was peripheral blood. The clonotype was recovered from a young man with active or convalescent COVID-19. The DNA for the CDR3 is TGCGCCAGCAGTCACCCACTACGCGGGGGTACAGATACGCAGTATTTT. This codes for CASSHPLRGGTDTQYF.